The 18 T cell receptor beta chains in this list originate from one sample, sequenced in a study of T cell responses to AZD1222 COVID-19 vaccine. The protocol was immunoSEQ multiplex PCR, while the TCRdb copy is restricted to in-frame clones and leaves out a portion. The sample lists about 140,000 clones; 88% were seen once. Sequenced here: peripheral blood, sampled on day 0 of AZD1222 vaccination. These TCRs come from an adult in good health.

This sequence joins TRBV19 and TRBJ1-1; 11 bases match TRBD1. The V segment lost 9 bases and the J segment 6 bases; nucleotides outside the gene matches: 12. There are 15 residues in the CDR3. The germline gives CDR1 LNHDA, CDR2 SQIVND (reference sequence). CDR3 DNA sequence: TGTGCCAGCCAACGGGACAGGGGGGGTTTGGCTGAAGCTTTCTTT. This translates into CASQRDRGGLAEAFF.

The chain carries TRBV5-1 and TRBJ2-1; D is unresolved. This CDR3 is built from 14 residues. Germline assignment: CDR1 SGHRS and CDR2 YFSETQ. The V end lost 1 base, the J end lost 7 bases, and 12 bases lay between the germline ends. CDR3 sequence reads: CASSLSPLMNEQFF. CDR3 DNA sequence: TGCGCCAGCAGCTTGTCCCCCCTGATGAATGAGCAGTTCTTC.

Here the CDR3 DNA reads TGTGCCAGCAGCCTGAGAGGAAATCAGCCCCAGCATTTT. Translated, it gives CASSLRGNQPQHF. The gene calls are TRBV7-9 and TRBJ1-5; D not certain. V dropped 5 bases and J dropped 4 bases, with 9 bases sitting between them. CDR1 and CDR2 from the germline V gene are SEHNR and FQNEAQ (reference sequence). The CDR3 runs 13 residues.

This chain joins TRBV6-5 and TRBJ1-4, with 8 positions matching TRBD1. CDR1 and CDR2 from the germline V gene are MNHEY and SVGAGI. The CDR3 spans 16 residues. The V segment lost 0 bases and the J segment 4 bases; nucleotides outside the gene matches: 4. CDR3 DNA: TGTGCCAGCAGTTACTCGACAGGACAGGGTAATGAAAAACTGTTTTTT. Its translation: CASSYSTGQGNEKLFF.

CDR3 coding DNA: TGTGCCAAGGACCTAGCGAGCCAAGAGACCCAGTACTTC. This codes for CAKDLASQETQYF. This chain joins TRBV19 and TRBJ2-5; D might be TRBD2 (6 bases). The V and J ends lost 10 bases and 1 base respectively, with 13 bases between them. In germline, CDR1 is LNHDA, CDR2 SQIVND (reference sequence). CDR3 length: 13 residues.

In this sample, this clone turned up a few times. V gene TRBV5-5 combines with J gene TRBJ1-2; 7 bases map to TRBD1. Looked up from germline, CDR1 is SGHKS and CDR2 is YYEKEE (reference sequence). The V segment lost 4 bases and the J segment 7 bases; nucleotides outside the gene matches: 7. CDR3 length: 13 residues. CDR3 nucleotide sequence: TGTGCCAGCAGCGTGGAGGGGGCGGGTGGCTACACCTTC. Translating it yields CASSVEGAGGYTF.

The V gene is TRBV5-4, the J gene TRBJ2-3; possibly TRBD2 for D (6 bases). Germline loops: CDR1 SGHNT, CDR2 YYREEE (reference sequence). V lost 3 bases and J lost 5, with 13 bases in between. This CDR3 is built from 14 residues. Here the CDR3 DNA reads TGTGCCAGCAGCTCGGTCATGGAGGGAGATACGCAGTATTTT. This translates into CASSSVMEGDTQYF.

This rearrangement joins TRBV30 to TRBJ2-5; tentatively, D is TRBD2 (5 bases). The CDR3 sequence is 13 residues long. The V and J ends lost 2 bases and 1 base respectively, with 8 bases between them. CDR1 is GTSNPN and CDR2 is SVGIG in the germline V gene (reference sequence). In DNA form, the CDR3 reads TGTGCCTGGAGTCCGAGGGTCCAAGAGACCCAGTACTTC. Its protein product is CAWSPRVQETQYF.

The rearrangement uses TRBV27 and TRBJ2-2; no reliable D call. This CDR3 is built from 13 residues. The V gene lost 6 bases and the J gene lost 7 bases, with 12 bases spanning the gap. Germline V gene sequence: CDR1 MNHEY, CDR2 SMNVEV (reference sequence). For the CDR3, the DNA is TGTGCCAGCAGCCTCCAGAAAGGCGGGGAGCTGTTTTTT. It is translated as CASSLQKGGELFF.

The chain employs TRBV30 and TRBJ1-2; D gene unclear. The CDR3 totals 13 residues. The V end was cut by 1 base, the J end by 6 bases, with 12 bases between. Germline lookup yields CDR1 GTSNPN and CDR2 SVGIG (reference sequence). The CDR3 protein is CAWSAGGRDGYTF. CDR3 DNA: TGTGCCTGGAGTGCGGGTGGGAGGGATGGCTACACCTTC. The complete variable domain, with remaining parts taken from reference TRBV30 and TRBJ1-2, reads SQTIHQWPATLVQPVGSPLSLECTVEGTSNPNLYWYRQAAGRGLQLLFYSVGIGQISSEVPQNLSASRPQDRQFILSSKKLLLSDSGFYLCAWSAGGRDGYTFGSGTRLTVV.

This clone was observed once. The genes are TRBV11-2 and TRBJ1-2, with 8 bases lining up with TRBD1. In germline, CDR1 is SGHAT, CDR2 FQNNGV. V lost 5 bases and J lost 7; bases outside the gene matches: 6. This CDR3 contains 13 residues. This CDR3 reads CASSLQGESGYTF. The CDR3 nucleotides read TGTGCCAGCAGCCTACAGGGGGAAAGTGGCTACACCTTC.

The rearrangement joins TRBV5-5 to TRBJ1-5; 7 nucleotides agree with TRBD1. This CDR3 spans 16 amino acids. Germline CDR1 is SGHKS and CDR2 is YYEKEE (reference sequence). Unmatched junction bases numbered 12, after V lost 3 bases and J lost 6 bases. The CDR3 sequence is CASSYTADRVGQPQHF. The CDR3 bases are TGTGCCAGCAGCTATACCGCTGACAGGGTCGGTCAGCCCCAGCATTTT.

V is TRBV7-2 and J is TRBJ2-7; D is tentatively TRBD1 or TRBD2 (5 bases each). The CDR3 runs 15 residues. Germline CDR1 and CDR2: SGHTA and FQGNSA. Trimming cost V 6 bases and J 0 bases, with 15 bases left between them. The CDR3 sequence is CASSSGRLSSYEQYF. The CDR3 bases are TGTGCCAGCAGTTCGGGGCGCTTAAGCTCCTACGAGCAGTACTTC.

The rearrangement joins TRBV14 to TRBJ2-1; 12 bases agree with TRBD2. The CDR3 spans 16 residues. V lost 4 bases, J lost 9 bases, and 10 bases stayed unmatched. The germline CDR1 and CDR2 sequences are SGHDN and FVKESK. Here the CDR3 reads CASSLLILAGGVEQFF. The CDR3 bases are TGTGCCAGCAGCCTACTAATCCTAGCGGGAGGGGTTGAGCAGTTCTTC.

J is TRBJ1-1 and V is TRBV11-2; tentatively, D is TRBD1 (5 bases). V lost 5 bases to trimming and J lost 4 bases, with 20 bases between them. Germline CDR1 reads SGHAT; CDR2 reads FQNNGV. The length of the CDR3 is 16 residues. CDR3 coding DNA: TGTGCCAGCAGCCCTCAATCGGGGGGGTGGGGCACTGAAGCTTTCTTT. Amino acid sequence: CASSPQSGGWGTEAFF.

CDR3 sequence: CASSQDLHPGELFF. In nucleotides, the CDR3 is TGTGCCAGCAGCCAAGATCTACACCCCGGGGAGCTGTTTTTT. The rearrangement uses TRBV4-2 and TRBJ2-2, with unresolved D. There are 14 residues in the CDR3. Germline V lookup: CDR1 LGHNA, CDR2 YNFKEQ. Deletions cut 0 bases from V and 6 bases from J, with 8 bases between.

This clone was seen a handful of times. The chain employs TRBV7-6 and TRBJ2-5; D is undetermined. Germline lookup yields CDR1 SGHVS and CDR2 FNYEAQ. CDR3 length: 13 residues. The V and J ends lost 3 bases and 3 bases respectively, with 8 bases between them. CDR3 residues: CASSLQREETQYF. CDR3 in DNA: TGTGCCAGCAGCTTGCAAAGGGAAGAGACCCAGTACTTC.

The chain carries TRBV28 and TRBJ2-7; 11 nucleotides match TRBD2. V lost 6 bases to trimming and J lost 2 bases; unmatched junction nucleotides: 3. Germline CDR1 MDHEN, CDR2 SYDVKM. The length of the CDR3 is 14 residues. DNA of the CDR3: TGTGCCAGCAGAATAGCGGGAGGGACCTACGAGCAGTACTTC. Translating gives CASRIAGGTYEQYF.